This entry lists 25 T cell receptor beta chains sequenced from one sample in a study of blood T cell repertoires in COVID-19. The repertoire was sequenced with immunoSEQ multiplex PCR; TCRdb's copy has only in-frame clones and lacks some. The sample contains some 300,000 clones, around 90% of which appear only once. Sequencing was performed on peripheral blood. The receptors shown here come from a woman aged 40 to 50 with COVID-19, enrolled during active disease.

This rearrangement joins TRBV28 to TRBJ1-6, with 7 bases lining up with TRBD1. This CDR3 has 16 amino acids. V shed 5 bases, J shed 4 bases, and the junction held 8 bases outside the gene matches. Germline CDR1 is MDHEN and CDR2 is SYDVKM. The DNA of the CDR3 is TGTGCCAGCAGTCGGCGACAGGGTCAATATAATTCACCCCTCCACTTT. It codes for CASSRRQGQYNSPLHF.

This chain uses TRBV5-1 with TRBJ2-3; 14 positions agree with TRBD2. The CDR3 is 17 residues long. CDR1 and CDR2 from the germline V gene are SGHRS and YFSETQ. Losses at the gene ends were 4 bases for V and 0 bases for J; bases not matched to a gene: 4. The CDR3 DNA sequence: TGCGCCAGCAGCCCCGGGACTAGCGGGGGTAGCACAGATACGCAGTATTTT. It codes for CASSPGTSGGSTDTQYF.

The V and J genes are TRBV5-4 and TRBJ1-5; D gene unclear. The CDR3 covers 14 residues. The germline V and J ends were trimmed by 4 bases and 3 bases, with 11 bases remaining between them. In germline, CDR1 is SGHNT, CDR2 YYREEE (reference sequence). Here the CDR3 reads CASSEGGPNQPQHF. The CDR3 bases are TGTGCCAGCAGCGAGGGAGGGCCCAATCAGCCCCAGCATTTT. Full variable domain (outside the CDR3, taken from reference TRBV5-4 and TRBJ1-5): ETGVTQSPTHLIKTRGQQVTLRCSSQSGHNTVSWYQQALGQGPQFIFQYYREEENGRGNFPPRFSGLQFPNYSSELNVNALELDDSALYLCASSEGGPNQPQHFGDGTRLSIL.

The chain uses TRBV19 and TRBJ2-7; D gene uncertain. V was trimmed by 6 bases and J by 4 bases, leaving 10 bases between them. Germline V CDR1 and CDR2: LNHDA, SQIVND (reference sequence). This CDR3 is 12 amino acids long. The CDR3 coding sequence is TGTGCCAGTAGCGCACAGAATTACGAGCAGTACTTC. Amino acid sequence: CASSAQNYEQYF.

The CDR3 coding sequence is TGTGCCAGCAGCTCGCGGACAGATAACTATAATTCACCCCTCCACTTT. Amino acids: CASSSRTDNYNSPLHF. The chain carries TRBV7-9 and TRBJ1-6; tentative D call: TRBD1 (6 bases). Germline CDR1 reads SEHNR; CDR2 reads FQNEAQ (reference sequence). The CDR3 length is 16 residues. Between the trimmed V and J ends, which lost 4 bases and 3 bases, there was a span of 13 bases.

The chain is built from TRBV10-3 and TRBJ2-1; 10 nucleotides align to TRBD2. Germline CDR1 and CDR2: ENHRY and SYGVKD. This CDR3 region has 14 residues. Trimming removed 5 bases from V and 2 bases from J; junction bases left unmatched: 0. CDR3 nucleotides: TGTGCCATCAGTACTAGCGGGGCCTACAATGAGCAGTTCTTC. Residues: CAISTSGAYNEQFF.

The rearrangement uses TRBV25-1 and TRBJ2-1, with D possibly TRBD1 on 6 matching bases. The CDR3 covers 14 residues. Trimming removed 7 bases at V and 4 bases at J, with 14 bases between. CDR1 MGHDK and CDR2 SYGVNS come from the germline V gene. CDR3 coding DNA: TGTGCCAGCATTGCAGGGACATCTTACAATGAGCAGTTCTTC. Its protein is CASIAGTSYNEQFF.

The chain has TRBV15 and TRBJ2-1; TRBD1 matches 9 bases. This CDR3 has 16 residues. The germline CDR1 and CDR2 sequences are LNHNV and YYDKDF (reference sequence). Trimming removed 0 bases from V and 4 bases from J; junction bases left unmatched: 4. The CDR3 nucleotides are TGTGCCACCAGCAGAGACCCGGGACAGGGTTACAATGAGCAGTTCTTC. Translated: CATSRDPGQGYNEQFF. Filled out from reference TRBV15 and TRBJ2-1, the complete variable domain reads DAMVIQNPRYQVTQFGKPVTLSCSQTLNHNVMYWYQQKSSQAPKLLFHYYDKDFNNEADTPDNFQSRRPNTSFCFLDIRSPGLGDTAMYLCATSRDPGQGYNEQFFGPGTRLTVL.

The chain carries TRBV30 and TRBJ2-7; D is uncertain. Trimming removed 2 bases from V and 3 bases from J, with 11 bases in between. Germline CDR1 GTSNPN, CDR2 SVGIG (reference sequence). The CDR3 extends over 13 amino acids. CDR3 amino acids: CAWSRSQVYEQYF. DNA for the CDR3: TGTGCCTGGAGTCGGTCCCAGGTCTACGAGCAGTACTTC.

The rearrangement links TRBV5-6 to TRBJ2-1, with TRBD1 as a possible D gene (6 bases). From germline, CDR1 is SGHDT and CDR2 YYEEEE. The CDR3 covers 14 residues. Trimming took off 1 base at V and 6 bases at J, with 11 bases between the two ends. CDR3 residues: CASSLYRDVNEQFF. In DNA form, the CDR3 reads TGTGCCAGCAGCTTGTACAGGGATGTCAATGAGCAGTTCTTC. The complete variable domain, with remaining parts taken from reference TRBV5-6 and TRBJ2-1, reads DAGVTQSPTHLIKTRGQQVTLRCSPKSGHDTVSWYQQALGQGPQFIFQYYEEEERQRGNFPDRFSGHQFPNYSSELNVNALLLGDSALYLCASSLYRDVNEQFFGPGTRLTVL.

The rearrangement uses TRBV7-8 and TRBJ1-5; 9 bases are shared with TRBD1. The junction had 13 bases not matched to a gene; V was cut back by 4 bases and J by 6 bases. The CDR3 sequence is 17 residues long. Germline CDR1 SGHVS, CDR2 FQNEAQ. CDR3 DNA sequence: TGTGCCAGCAGCTGGAGCCTACAGGGGGCGCAGGTTCAGCCCCAGCATTTT. Translating it yields CASSWSLQGAQVQPQHF.

The chain combines TRBV29-1 with TRBJ2-6; 11 bases are a match to TRBD1. CDR3 length equals 16 residues. V dropped 6 bases and J dropped 0; count of bases not matched to a gene: 4. CDR1 is SQVTM, CDR2 ANQGSEA, per germline. CDR3 nucleotides: TGCAGCGTAGGGACAGGGGGTGGCTCTGGGGCCAACGTCCTGACTTTC. It encodes CSVGTGGGSGANVLTF.

The chain links TRBV7-3 to TRBJ2-2; 16 nucleotides align to TRBD2. Per the germline V gene, CDR1 is SGHTA and CDR2 is FQGTGA. The junction had 14 bases not matched to a gene; V was cut back by 2 bases and J by 2 bases. The CDR3 is 22 amino acids. The CDR3 DNA sequence: TGTGCCAGCAGCTTATCCCCCGGGACTAGCGGGAGGGCCCTAAAAAACACCGGGGAGCTGTTTTTT. As protein: CASSLSPGTSGRALKNTGELFF.

This sequence joins TRBV28 and TRBJ2-7; 9 bases match TRBD1. This CDR3 has 15 amino acids. V trimming: 4 bases; J trimming: 6 bases; junction bases outside the gene matches: 10. Germline lookup yields CDR1 MDHEN and CDR2 SYDVKM. CDR3 nucleotide sequence: TGTGCCAGCAGTTCGACCGGGACAGGGCTTGGCGAGCAGTACTTC. The encoded protein is CASSSTGTGLGEQYF.

The chain links TRBV5-6 to TRBJ1-4; D unresolved. CDR1 SGHDT and CDR2 YYEEEE come from the germline V gene. V was shortened by 3 bases and J by 7 bases, with 16 bases between the two germline ends. CDR3 length equals 15 residues. The CDR3: CASSWLGDVAEKLFF. The CDR3 coding sequence is TGTGCCAGCAGCTGGCTGGGAGATGTAGCTGAAAAACTGTTTTTT.

The gene calls are TRBV19 and TRBJ1-1, with D maybe TRBD1 (6 bases). The CDR3 contains 14 residues. Germline-derived CDR1 and CDR2 are LNHDA and SQIVND (reference sequence). V gave up 6 bases and J gave up 5 bases, with 16 bases separating them. CDR3 protein: CASRQQGDKTEAFF. The CDR3, as DNA: TGTGCCAGTAGGCAACAGGGAGATAAGACTGAAGCTTTCTTT. Combining the CDR3 with reference TRBV19 and TRBJ1-1 gives the whole variable domain DGGITQSPKYLFRKEGQNVTLSCEQNLNHDAMYWYRQDPGQGLRLIYYSQIVNDFQKGDIAEGYSVSREKKESFPLTVTSAQKNPTAFYLCASRQQGDKTEAFFGQGTRLTVV.

This chain uses TRBV9 with TRBJ2-1, with TRBD2 matching over 12 bases. CDR3 size: 17 residues. Germline V gene data show CDR1 as SGDLS and CDR2 as YYNGEE. Germline trimming cut 0 bases from V and 5 bases from J; bases unmatched to any gene: 6. The CDR3 DNA reads as TGTGCCAGCAGCGTAGAGTCTAGCGGGAGGGGGAACAATGAGCAGTTCTTC. Its translation is CASSVESSGRGNNEQFF. Based on the CDR3 plus reference TRBV9 and TRBJ2-1, the full variable domain is DSGVTQTPKHLITATGQRVTLRCSPRSGDLSVYWYQQSLDQGLQFLIQYYNGEERAKGNILERFSAQQFPDLHSELNLSSLELGDSALYFCASSVESSGRGNNEQFFGPGTRLTVL.

This sequence joins TRBV9 and TRBJ2-2, with D possibly matching TRBD1 (5 bases). Trimming cost V 1 base and J 6 bases, with 13 bases left between them. This CDR3 spans 15 amino acids. Germline CDR1 is SGDLS and CDR2 is YYNGEE. The CDR3 spells CASSVRGNNAGELFF. The CDR3 DNA follows: TGTGCCAGCAGCGTAAGGGGAAATAACGCCGGGGAGCTGTTTTTT.

V and J are TRBV19 and TRBJ1-1; 11 bases line up with TRBD1. Trimming took 0 bases from V and 4 from J; bases not matched to a gene: 10. Looked up from germline, CDR1 is LNHDA and CDR2 is SQIVND (reference sequence). The CDR3 totals 18 residues. CDR3 loop: CASSIDPIFGQGATEAFF. The DNA of the CDR3 is TGTGCCAGTAGTATAGACCCTATTTTCGGACAGGGGGCCACTGAAGCTTTCTTT.

The genes are TRBV18 and TRBJ2-3; D remains ambiguous. CDR1 KGHSH and CDR2 LQKENI come from the germline V gene. CDR3 size: 14 residues. V lost 3 bases and J 5 bases, leaving 12 bases between the germline ends. In nucleotides, the CDR3 is TGTGCCAGCTCACCTTCCGGTACGCGAGATACGCAGTATTTT. Translated: CASSPSGTRDTQYF.

This clone was counted once. This chain uses TRBV3-1 (or the pseudogene TRBV3-2) with TRBJ2-7, with D perhaps TRBD1 (6 bases). The CDR3 spans 16 residues. Per the germline V gene, CDR1 is LGHDT and CDR2 is YNNKEL (reference sequence). Trimming pared 4 bases from V and 3 bases from J, leaving 19 bases between. The CDR3 reads CASSPNRGRKDYEQYF. CDR3 DNA: TGTGCCAGCAGCCCAAATAGGGGGAGAAAGGACTACGAGCAGTACTTC.

The DNA of the CDR3 is TGCGCCAGCAGCCAAGAACGGGTATCTAACCAAGAGACCCAGTACTTC. It codes for CASSQERVSNQETQYF. The V gene is TRBV4-3, the J gene TRBJ2-5; the D is unclear. From germline, CDR1 is LGHNA and CDR2 YSLEER. Trimming removed 0 bases at V and 0 bases at J, with 11 bases between. The CDR3 has 16 amino acids.

The chain uses TRBV2 and TRBJ1-3, with D perhaps matching TRBD1 (6 bases). Germline V gene data show CDR1 as SNHLY and CDR2 as FYNNEI. V lost 1 base to trimming and J lost 0 bases, with 10 bases between them. The CDR3 runs to 16 residues. CDR3 protein: CASSEGGTTSGNTIYF. The DNA of the CDR3 is TGTGCCAGCAGTGAAGGTGGGACAACCTCTGGAAACACCATATATTTT.

The chain employs TRBV27 and TRBJ1-1; D ambiguous. The CDR3 length is 13 residues. V was shortened by 3 bases and J by 3 bases, with 8 bases between the two germline ends. The germline gives CDR1 MNHEY, CDR2 SMNVEV (reference sequence). The CDR3 loop reads CASSLGDYTEAFF. CDR3 nucleotide sequence: TGTGCCAGCAGTTTGGGAGATTACACTGAAGCTTTCTTT.

Details on this clone: Other nucleotide sequences in the sample specify the same CDR3. The J gene is TRBJ1-1, the V gene TRBV5-1, with D hard to call. V lost 0 bases and J 2 bases, leaving 8 bases between the germline ends. Germline V gene sequence: CDR1 SGHRS, CDR2 YFSETQ. This CDR3 has 14 residues. The CDR3 nucleotides read TGCGCCAGCAGCTTGGCCGGAGCTAACACTGAAGCTTTCTTT. It is translated as CASSLAGANTEAFF.